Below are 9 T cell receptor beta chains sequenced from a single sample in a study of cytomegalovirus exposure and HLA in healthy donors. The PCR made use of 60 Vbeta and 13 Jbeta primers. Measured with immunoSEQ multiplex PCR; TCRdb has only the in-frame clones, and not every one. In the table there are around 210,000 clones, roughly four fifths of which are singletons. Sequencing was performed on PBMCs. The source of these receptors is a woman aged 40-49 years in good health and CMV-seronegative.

The CDR3, as DNA: TGTGCCAGCAGCGGAACAGGCCCCTACGAGCAGTACTTC. This gives the protein CASSGTGPYEQYF. The rearrangement uses TRBV27 and TRBJ2-7; D perhaps matches TRBD1 (5 bases). Germline-derived CDR1 and CDR2 are MNHEY and SMNVEV (reference sequence). This CDR3 has 13 residues. With 6 bases removed from V and 2 bases from J, the gap between germline ends came to 11 bases.

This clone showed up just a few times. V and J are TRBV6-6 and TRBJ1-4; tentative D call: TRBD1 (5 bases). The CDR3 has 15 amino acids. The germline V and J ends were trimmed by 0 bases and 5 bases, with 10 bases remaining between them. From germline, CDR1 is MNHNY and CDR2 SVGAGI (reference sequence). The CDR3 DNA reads TGTGCCAGCAGTTACTCTGCAGGGCTGAATGAAAAACTGTTTTTT. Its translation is CASSYSAGLNEKLFF.

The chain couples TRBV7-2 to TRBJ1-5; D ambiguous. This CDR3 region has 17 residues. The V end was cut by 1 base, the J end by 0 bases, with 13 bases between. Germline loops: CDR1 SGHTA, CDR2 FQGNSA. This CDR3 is CASSLGPPDYSNQPQHF. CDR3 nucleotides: TGTGCCAGCAGCTTAGGACCACCAGACTATAGCAATCAGCCCCAGCATTTT.

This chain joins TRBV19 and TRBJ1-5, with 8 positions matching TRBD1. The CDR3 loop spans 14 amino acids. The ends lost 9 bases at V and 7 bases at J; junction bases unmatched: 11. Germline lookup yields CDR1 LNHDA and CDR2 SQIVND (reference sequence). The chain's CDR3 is CASRGLRSGQPQHF. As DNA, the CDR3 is TGTGCCAGCAGGGGGCTCCGATCGGGGCAGCCCCAGCATTTT.

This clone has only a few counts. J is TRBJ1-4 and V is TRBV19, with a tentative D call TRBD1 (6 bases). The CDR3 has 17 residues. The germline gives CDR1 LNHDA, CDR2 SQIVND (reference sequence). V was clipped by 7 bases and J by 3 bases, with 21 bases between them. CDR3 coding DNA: TGTGCCAGTACGATCGGACAGATAAAACCATCTAATGAAAAACTGTTTTTT. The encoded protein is CASTIGQIKPSNEKLFF.

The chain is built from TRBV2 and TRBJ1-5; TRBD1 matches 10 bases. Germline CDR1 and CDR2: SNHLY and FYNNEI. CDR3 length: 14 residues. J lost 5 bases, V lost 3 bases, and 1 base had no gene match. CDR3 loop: CASSDGTGDQPQHF. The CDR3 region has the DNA TGTGCCAGCAGTGACGGGACAGGGGATCAGCCCCAGCATTTT.

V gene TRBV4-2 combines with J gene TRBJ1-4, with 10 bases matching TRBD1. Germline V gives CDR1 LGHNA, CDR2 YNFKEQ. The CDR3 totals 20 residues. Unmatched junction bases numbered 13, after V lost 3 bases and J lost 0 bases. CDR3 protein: CASSQPGTGAPSPTNEKLFF. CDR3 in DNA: TGTGCCAGCAGCCAGCCCGGGACAGGGGCCCCGTCCCCAACTAATGAAAAACTGTTTTTT.

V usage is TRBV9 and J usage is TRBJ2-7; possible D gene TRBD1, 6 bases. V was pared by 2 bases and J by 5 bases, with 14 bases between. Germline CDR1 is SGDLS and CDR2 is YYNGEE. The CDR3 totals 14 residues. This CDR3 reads CASSVGQGLNEQYF. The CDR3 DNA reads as TGTGCCAGCAGCGTTGGGCAGGGGCTCAACGAGCAGTACTTC.

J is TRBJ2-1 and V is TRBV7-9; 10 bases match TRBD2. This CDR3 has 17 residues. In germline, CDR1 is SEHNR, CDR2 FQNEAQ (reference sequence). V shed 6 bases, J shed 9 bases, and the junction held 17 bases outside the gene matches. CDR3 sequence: CASSPRTSGPAVSEQFF. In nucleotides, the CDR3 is TGTGCCAGCAGTCCTAGGACTAGCGGTCCTGCGGTGAGTGAGCAGTTCTTC.